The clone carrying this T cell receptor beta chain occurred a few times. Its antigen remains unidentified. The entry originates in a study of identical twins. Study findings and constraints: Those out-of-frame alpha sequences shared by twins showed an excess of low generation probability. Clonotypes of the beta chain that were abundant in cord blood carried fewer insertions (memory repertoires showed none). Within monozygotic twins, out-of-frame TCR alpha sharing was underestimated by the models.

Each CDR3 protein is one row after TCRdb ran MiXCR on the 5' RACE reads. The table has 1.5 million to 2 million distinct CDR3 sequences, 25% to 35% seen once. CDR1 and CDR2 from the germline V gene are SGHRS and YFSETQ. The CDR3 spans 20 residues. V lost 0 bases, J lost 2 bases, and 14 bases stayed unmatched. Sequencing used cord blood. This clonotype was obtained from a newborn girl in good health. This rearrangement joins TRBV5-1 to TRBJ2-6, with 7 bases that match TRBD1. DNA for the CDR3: TGCGCCAGCAGCTTGGGAGCCATGACAGGGTTATTCACTGGGGCCAACGTCCTGACTTTC. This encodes CASSLGAMTGLFTGANVLTF.